Following are 29 T cell receptor beta chains from one sample sequenced in a study of blood T cell repertoires in COVID-19 (dated by TCRdb to the early 2020s). Libraries were built with the immunoSEQ multiplex PCR assay. Not all clones reach the TCRdb copy of this immuneACCESS table, which keeps in-frame sequences only. Checked studies attribute under half of the gap to unresolved V genes and leave the rest unexplained. Recorded for this sample are 300,000 to 400,000 clones; around 89% of them occurred a single time. The top ten constitute 1% of the sample. The sample consisted of PBMCs or T cells enriched from blood (not recorded which). The receptors were gathered from a man younger than 35 who had recovered from COVID-19.

The chain links TRBV28 to TRBJ2-7; 13 bases are a match to TRBD2. V trimming: 5 bases; J trimming: 2 bases; junction bases outside the gene matches: 9. Germline assignment: CDR1 MDHEN and CDR2 SYDVKM. The CDR3 totals 17 residues. CDR3 sequence: CASSRFRGTSGTYEQYF. Written as DNA, the CDR3 is TGTGCCAGCAGTCGCTTCCGGGGGACTAGCGGGACCTACGAGCAGTACTTC.

The chain employs TRBV4-1 and TRBJ2-7; the D gene is possibly TRBD1 (6 bases). Germline lookup yields CDR1 MGHRA and CDR2 YSYEKL. V lost 1 base, J lost 1 base, and 11 bases lay in between. CDR3 length equals 15 residues. CDR3 nucleotides: TGCGCCAGCAGCCAAGCGGTCCAGGGGTCCTACGAGCAGTACTTC. Protein: CASSQAVQGSYEQYF.

V usage is TRBV19 and J usage is TRBJ2-1, with D perhaps TRBD1 (6 bases). Germline V gene sequence: CDR1 LNHDA, CDR2 SQIVND (reference sequence). This CDR3 comprises 16 residues. V was pared by 3 bases and J by 0 bases, with 12 bases between. Here the CDR3 reads CASSIKGGISYNEQFF. CDR3 bases: TGTGCCAGTAGTATTAAAGGGGGAATCTCCTACAATGAGCAGTTCTTC.

The CDR3 is CATSRDPLGSGAYEQYF. CDR3 bases: TGTGCCACCAGCAGGGACCCCCTGGGGAGCGGGGCCTACGAGCAGTACTTC. This chain links TRBV15 with TRBJ2-7, with 7 bases fitting TRBD2. The CDR3 has 17 residues. Trimming removed 3 bases from V and 2 bases from J; junction bases left unmatched: 13. Germline V CDR1 and CDR2: LNHNV, YYDKDF (reference sequence).

The CDR3 nucleotides are TGTGCCAGTAGTCCGGGACAGGTGTTCGGGGAGCTGTTTTTT. Translating gives CASSPGQVFGELFF. The chain recombines TRBV19 with TRBJ2-2; 8 bases are a match to TRBD1. The germline gives CDR1 LNHDA, CDR2 SQIVND (reference sequence). Trimming took 5 bases from V and 7 from J; bases not matched to a gene: 6. The CDR3 has 14 amino acids.

This clone was detected only a few times. V gene TRBV4-3 combines with J gene TRBJ2-7, with TRBD2 matching over 8 bases. J was trimmed by 4 bases and V by 1 base; bases with no gene match: 12. Germline CDR1 LGHNA, CDR2 YSLEER. The CDR3 spans 17 residues. The CDR3: CASSQGVGLAGGYEQYF. DNA of the CDR3: TGCGCCAGCAGCCAAGGAGTGGGGCTAGCGGGTGGGTACGAGCAGTACTTC.

The rearrangement uses TRBV7-9 and TRBJ2-7; 9 bases line up with TRBD1. Trimming removed 4 bases from V and 3 bases from J; junction bases left unmatched: 4. The CDR3 is 14 amino acids. Germline CDR1 reads SEHNR; CDR2 reads FQNEAQ (reference sequence). The CDR3 nucleotides are TGTGCCAGCAGCTCTACGGGACAGGGCTACGAGCAGTACTTC. Translated: CASSSTGQGYEQYF. The full variable domain, in which reference TRBV7-9 and TRBJ2-7 provide the parts outside the CDR3, is DTGVSQNPRHKITKRGQNVTFRCDPISEHNRLYWYRQTLGQGPEFLTYFQNEAQLEKSRLLSDRFSAERPKGSFSTLEIQRTEQGDSAMYLCASSSTGQGYEQYFGPGTRLTVT.

V usage is TRBV4-3 and J usage is TRBJ2-2, with 12 nucleotides matching TRBD2. Unmatched junction bases numbered 12, after V lost 1 base and J lost 6 bases. The CDR3 runs 19 residues. Germline assignment: CDR1 LGHNA and CDR2 YSLEER. CDR3 nucleotide sequence: TGCGCCAGCAGCCAAGGGTCTAGCGGGAGGGCCTTTTACTCCGGGGAGCTGTTTTTT. It encodes CASSQGSSGRAFYSGELFF.

This chain uses TRBV25-1 with TRBJ1-6, with 7 positions matching TRBD1. The V gene's germline CDR1 is MGHDK and CDR2 SYGVNS. The CDR3 covers 16 residues. V dropped 3 bases and J dropped 14; count of bases not matched to a gene: 16. The CDR3 loop is CASSDWDSPLGGSLHF. DNA of the CDR3: TGTGCCAGCAGTGACTGGGACAGCCCCTTAGGTGGGTCCCTCCACTTT.

This clone is a singleton in its sample. CDR3 nucleotide sequence: TGTGCCAGCAGCATCGGACAGGCAAACACAGATACGCAGTATTTT. Translating gives CASSIGQANTDTQYF. The gene calls are TRBV7-3 and TRBJ2-3; 7 nucleotides line up with TRBD1. This CDR3 is 15 amino acids long. The germline V gene encodes CDR1 SGHTA and CDR2 FQGTGA. V lost 5 bases and J lost 2; bases outside the gene matches: 7.

The rearrangement joins TRBV11-2 to TRBJ2-5; a possible D gene is TRBD1 (6 bases). Trimming shortened V by 5 bases and J by 2 bases, and 15 bases separated the two germline ends. Germline loops: CDR1 SGHAT, CDR2 FQNNGV. This CDR3 contains 15 residues. The CDR3 DNA follows: TGTGCCAGCAGCACCCGACAGGTAGCTCAAGAGACCCAGTACTTC. It is translated as CASSTRQVAQETQYF.

V and J are TRBV19 and TRBJ1-1; D perhaps matches TRBD1 (6 bases). The germline V gene has CDR1 LNHDA and CDR2 SQIVND (reference sequence). Trimming stripped 5 bases from V and 7 bases from J, with 11 bases between. The CDR3 is 12 residues long. The CDR3 region has the DNA TGTGCCAGTAGTCAGGGAGGGGGTGAAGCTTTCTTT. This gives the protein CASSQGGGEAFF.

The V and J genes are TRBV28 and TRBJ2-3, with 12 bases fitting TRBD2. Germline loops: CDR1 MDHEN, CDR2 SYDVKM. The CDR3 sequence is 13 residues long. The CDR3 is CAARLAGADTQYF. CDR3 in DNA: TGTGCTGCGAGACTAGCGGGAGCGGATACGCAGTATTTT.

This sequence joins TRBV9 and TRBJ1-2; D is unresolved. The ends were cut back, 0 bases at V and 8 bases at J, with 11 bases in the middle. The CDR3 loop spans 13 amino acids. The germline CDR1 and CDR2 sequences are SGDLS and YYNGEE. The DNA for the CDR3 is TGTGCCAGCAGCGTAGTTCAGGCTTCGGGCTACACCTTC. It translates to CASSVVQASGYTF.

This clone was detected once. The chain joins TRBV6-5 to TRBJ1-5; D unresolved. The CDR3 is 15 amino acids. CDR1 MNHEY and CDR2 SVGAGI come from the germline V gene. V lost 0 bases and J 0 bases, leaving 6 bases between the germline ends. Here the CDR3 DNA reads TGTGCCAGCAGTTACTCGATCAGTAGCAATCAGCCCCAGCATTTT. As protein: CASSYSISSNQPQHF.

V gene TRBV15 combines with J gene TRBJ1-5; 8 bases align to TRBD1. CDR3 size: 16 residues. Germline loops: CDR1 LNHNV, CDR2 YYDKDF (reference sequence). The ends lost 1 base at V and 7 bases at J; junction bases unmatched: 9. The CDR3 DNA reads as TGTGCCACCAGCAGAGGCGTTGGACAGGGTGGGCAGCCCCAGCATTTT. Translated: CATSRGVGQGGQPQHF.

CDR3 bases: TGTGCCAGCAGCCGGGGGACTGCCGATGGCTACACCTTC. Translating gives CASSRGTADGYTF. The chain links TRBV7-9 to TRBJ1-2; tentatively, D is TRBD1 (5 bases). CDR3 length: 13 residues. Deletions cut 5 bases from V and 6 bases from J, with 13 bases between. Germline assignment: CDR1 SEHNR and CDR2 FQNEAQ (reference sequence).

This rearrangement joins TRBV2 to TRBJ2-7; 8 nucleotides align to TRBD1. Germline V gives CDR1 SNHLY, CDR2 FYNNEI. This CDR3 is 12 amino acids long. Trimming removed 6 bases from V and 5 bases from J; junction bases left unmatched: 3. CDR3: CASREDRDEQYF. In DNA, the CDR3 is TGTGCCAGCAGGGAGGACAGGGACGAGCAGTACTTC.

The chain recombines TRBV5-1 with TRBJ2-1; D is ambiguous. The CDR3 runs 16 residues. Between the trimmed V and J ends, which lost 1 base and 2 bases, there was a span of 13 bases. The V gene's germline CDR1 is SGHRS and CDR2 YFSETQ. This CDR3 reads CASSLSMLLPYNEQFF. The CDR3 DNA reads as TGCGCCAGCAGCTTGTCTATGCTTCTCCCCTACAATGAGCAGTTCTTC. The full variable domain, in which reference TRBV5-1 and TRBJ2-1 provide the parts outside the CDR3, is KAGVTQTPRYLIKTRGQQVTLSCSPISGHRSVSWYQQTPGQGLQFLFEYFSETQRNKGNFPGRFSGRQFSNSRSEMNVSTLELGDSALYLCASSLSMLLPYNEQFFGPGTRLTVL.

The chain links TRBV30 to TRBJ1-1; 7 nucleotides line up with TRBD1. The CDR3 extends over 14 amino acids. Germline CDR1 GTSNPN, CDR2 SVGIG (reference sequence). The junction had 9 bases not matched to a gene; V was cut back by 1 base and J by 7 bases. This CDR3 is CAWSEGSWDSEAFF. The CDR3 DNA sequence: TGTGCCTGGAGTGAAGGATCCTGGGACAGTGAAGCTTTCTTT. The whole variable domain, filled in from reference TRBV30 and TRBJ1-1, reads SQTIHQWPATLVQPVGSPLSLECTVEGTSNPNLYWYRQAAGRGLQLLFYSVGIGQISSEVPQNLSASRPQDRQFILSSKKLLLSDSGFYLCAWSEGSWDSEAFFGQGTRLTVV.

This chain connects TRBV2 to TRBJ1-5; weak D call: TRBD1 (5 bases). Germline values: CDR1 SNHLY, CDR2 FYNNEI. This CDR3 comprises 13 residues. V was shortened by 6 bases and J by 0 bases, with 6 bases between the two germline ends. CDR3 bases: TGTGCCAGCAGGGGGCGTAGCAATCAGCCCCAGCATTTT. Encoded protein: CASRGRSNQPQHF. Full variable domain (missing parts from reference TRBV2 and TRBJ1-5): EPEVTQTPSHQVTQMGQEVILRCVPISNHLYFYWYRQILGQKVEFLVSFYNNEISEKSEIFDDQFSVERPDGSNFTLKIRSTKLEDSAMYFCASRGRSNQPQHFGDGTRLSIL.

The V gene is TRBV5-6, the J gene TRBJ2-7; maybe TRBD1 (5 bases). CDR3 length: 14 amino acids. Between the trimmed V and J ends, which lost 3 bases and 4 bases, there was a span of 14 bases. CDR1 and CDR2 (germline): SGHDT, YYEEEE. The CDR3, as DNA: TGTGCCAGCAGCTCCACACTAAAGGGGTACGAGCAGTACTTC. This gives the protein CASSSTLKGYEQYF.

The rearrangement links TRBV6-5 to TRBJ2-5; 7 bases fit TRBD1. The CDR3 sequence is 15 residues long. Germline V CDR1 and CDR2: MNHEY, SVGAGI. V shed 3 bases, J shed 2 bases, and the junction held 6 bases outside the gene matches. The CDR3, as DNA: TGTGCCAGCAGTTATTCAGGGGGTAGTCAAGAGACCCAGTACTTC. It translates to CASSYSGGSQETQYF.

The chain couples TRBV5-6 to TRBJ2-1; 7 nucleotides agree with TRBD2. V lost 5 bases and J lost 4; bases outside the gene matches: 3. The CDR3 sequence is 13 residues long. CDR1 and CDR2 from the germline V gene are SGHDT and YYEEEE. DNA for the CDR3: TGTGCCAGCAGTCACGGGGGGTACAATGAGCAGTTCTTC. It codes for CASSHGGYNEQFF.

The chain carries TRBV7-9 and TRBJ2-1; 16 positions agree with TRBD2. The V gene's germline CDR1 is SEHNR and CDR2 FQNEAQ (reference sequence). V gave up 4 bases and J gave up 8 bases; unmatched junction bases: 14. This CDR3 spans 19 amino acids. CDR3 protein: CASSSTGTSGGAGIYEQFF. CDR3 in DNA: TGTGCCAGCAGCTCCACCGGGACTAGCGGGGGGGCCGGTATCTATGAGCAGTTCTTC.

The rearrangement uses TRBV6-5 and TRBJ2-7, with 8 bases matching TRBD1. This CDR3 contains 16 residues. V lost 0 bases and J lost 2; bases outside the gene matches: 6. CDR1 and CDR2 from the germline V gene are MNHEY and SVGAGI. CDR3: CASSYSFWDRTYEQYF. The CDR3 DNA reads TGTGCCAGCAGTTACTCTTTTTGGGACAGGACCTACGAGCAGTACTTC.

CDR3 sequence: CASSSGGISYNEQFF. CDR3 coding DNA: TGTGCCAGCAGCTCGGGGGGGATTTCCTACAATGAGCAGTTCTTC. The chain recombines TRBV11-2 with TRBJ2-1; TRBD2 matches at 8 bases. The germline gives CDR1 SGHAT, CDR2 FQNNGV. This CDR3 region has 15 residues. J lost 1 base, V lost 4 bases, and 3 bases had no gene match. The whole variable domain, filled in from reference TRBV11-2 and TRBJ2-1, reads EAGVAQSPRYKIIEKRQSVAFWCNPISGHATLYWYQQILGQGPKLLIQFQNNGVVDDSQLPKDRFSAERLKGVDSTLKIQPAKLEDSAVYLCASSSGGISYNEQFFGPGTRLTVL.

The chain carries TRBV6-5 and TRBJ1-6; D is uncertain. This CDR3 is 15 amino acids long. V dropped 2 bases and J dropped 5 bases, with 10 bases sitting between them. Looked up from germline, CDR1 is MNHEY and CDR2 is SVGAGI. CDR3 region: CASSYRGRHNSPLHF. CDR3 in DNA: TGTGCCAGCAGTTACCGGGGTCGCCATAATTCACCCCTCCACTTT.

V usage is TRBV11-2 and J usage is TRBJ2-1; no definite D call. CDR3 size: 13 residues. CDR1 SGHAT and CDR2 FQNNGV come from the germline V gene. V lost 5 bases and J lost 10, with 15 bases in between. The CDR3 DNA reads as TGTGCCAGCAGCCCCTGGTCGGTCGGGGAGCAGTTCTTC. This translates into CASSPWSVGEQFF.